This T cell receptor beta chain was captured by sequencing in a study of blood T cell repertoires in COVID-19. In the study overall: From T cells, B-cell-depleted T cells, or PBMCs came the material, which was cDNA or gDNA.

Germline values: CDR1 LGHNA, CDR2 YSLEER. The CDR3 has 15 amino acids. V lost 0 bases and J 3 bases, leaving 11 bases between the germline ends. Profiled with immunoSEQ multiplex PCR; TCRdb holds only in-frame clones, not every one. This sample has approximately 72,000 clones, with approximately 88% found just once. The origin of this receptor is a man in his forties or fifties with active COVID-19. The rearrangement uses TRBV4-3 and TRBJ1-1; a possible D gene is TRBD1 (6 bases). Material: peripheral blood. CDR3 coding DNA: TGCGCCAGCAGCCAAGATCCAGGGGCGGACACTGAAGCTTTCTTT. Translated, it gives CASSQDPGADTEAFF.